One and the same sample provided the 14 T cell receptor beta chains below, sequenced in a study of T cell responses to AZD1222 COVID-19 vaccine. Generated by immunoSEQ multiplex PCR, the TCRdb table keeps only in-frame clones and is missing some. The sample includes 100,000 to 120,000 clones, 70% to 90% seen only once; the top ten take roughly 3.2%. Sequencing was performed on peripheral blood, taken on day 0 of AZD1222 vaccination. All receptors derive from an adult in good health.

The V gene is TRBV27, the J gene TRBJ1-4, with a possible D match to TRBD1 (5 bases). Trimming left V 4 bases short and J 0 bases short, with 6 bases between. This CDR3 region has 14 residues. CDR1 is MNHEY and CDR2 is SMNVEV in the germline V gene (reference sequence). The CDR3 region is CASSWGTTNEKLFF. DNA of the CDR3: TGTGCCAGCAGTTGGGGGACAACTAATGAAAAACTGTTTTTT.

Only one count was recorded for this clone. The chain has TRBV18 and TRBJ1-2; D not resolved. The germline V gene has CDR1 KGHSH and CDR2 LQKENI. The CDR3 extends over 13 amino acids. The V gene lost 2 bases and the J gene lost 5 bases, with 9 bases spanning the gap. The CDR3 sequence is CASSPSEEYGYTF. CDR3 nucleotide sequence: TGTGCCAGCTCACCATCGGAGGAGTATGGCTACACCTTC.

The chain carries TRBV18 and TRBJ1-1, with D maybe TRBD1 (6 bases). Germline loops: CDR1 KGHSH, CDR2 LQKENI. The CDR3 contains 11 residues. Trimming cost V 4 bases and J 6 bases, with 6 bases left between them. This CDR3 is CASSRTAEAFF. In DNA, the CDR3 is TGTGCCAGCTCACGGACAGCTGAAGCTTTCTTT.

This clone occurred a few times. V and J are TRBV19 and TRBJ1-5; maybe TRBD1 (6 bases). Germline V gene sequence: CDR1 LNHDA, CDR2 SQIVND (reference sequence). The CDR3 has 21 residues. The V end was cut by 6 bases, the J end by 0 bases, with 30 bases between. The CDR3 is CASSTREAGASSLYSNQPQHF. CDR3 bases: TGTGCCAGTAGCACGAGAGAGGCAGGGGCTTCGAGTCTCTATAGCAATCAGCCCCAGCATTTT.

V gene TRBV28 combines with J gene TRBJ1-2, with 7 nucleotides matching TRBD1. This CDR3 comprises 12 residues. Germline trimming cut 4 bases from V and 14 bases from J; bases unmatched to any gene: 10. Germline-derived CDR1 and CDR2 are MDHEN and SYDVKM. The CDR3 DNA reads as TGTGCCAGCAGTTCGTCTATAAAGACAGGGACCTTC. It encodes CASSSSIKTGTF.

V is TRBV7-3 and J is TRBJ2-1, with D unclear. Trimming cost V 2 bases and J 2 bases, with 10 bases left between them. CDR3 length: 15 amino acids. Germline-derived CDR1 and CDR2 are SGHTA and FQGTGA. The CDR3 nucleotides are TGTGCCAGCAGCTTAGTGGGTGTCACCTACAATGAGCAGTTCTTC. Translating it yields CASSLVGVTYNEQFF. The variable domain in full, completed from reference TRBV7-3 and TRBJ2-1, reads GAGVSQTPSNKVTEKGKYVELRCDPISGHTALYWYRQSLGQGPEFLIYFQGTGAADDSGLPNDRFFAVRPEGSVSTLKIQRTERGDSAVYLCASSLVGVTYNEQFFGPGTRLTVL.

For the CDR3, the DNA is TGTGCCAGCAGCTTAGCGCAGGGACGTCTGAAGGAGACCCAGTACTTC. Encoded protein: CASSLAQGRLKETQYF. J is TRBJ2-5 and V is TRBV7-9, with D possibly called TRBD1 or TRBD2 (5 bases each). V dropped 0 bases and J dropped 5 bases, with 16 bases sitting between them. This CDR3 contains 16 residues. Germline CDR1 and CDR2: SEHNR and FQNEAQ (reference sequence).

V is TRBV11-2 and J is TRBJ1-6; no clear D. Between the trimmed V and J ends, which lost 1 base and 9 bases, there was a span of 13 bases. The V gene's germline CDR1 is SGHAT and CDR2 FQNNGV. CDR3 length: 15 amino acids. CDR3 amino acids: CASSLVYTLGSPLHF. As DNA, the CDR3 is TGTGCCAGCAGCTTAGTATACACGCTCGGTTCACCCCTCCACTTT. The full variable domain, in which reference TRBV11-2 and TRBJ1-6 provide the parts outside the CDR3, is EAGVAQSPRYKIIEKRQSVAFWCNPISGHATLYWYQQILGQGPKLLIQFQNNGVVDDSQLPKDRFSAERLKGVDSTLKIQPAKLEDSAVYLCASSLVYTLGSPLHFGNGTRLTVT.

CDR3 DNA sequence: TGTGCCAGCAGCCAATCGGGACGCGGGACTGGCTACGATGAGTACTTC. Translated, it gives CASSQSGRGTGYDEYF. The rearrangement links TRBV14 to TRBJ2-7; tentatively, D is TRBD2 (6 bases). The germline V gene has CDR1 SGHDN and CDR2 FVKESK. This CDR3 contains 16 residues. Trimming cost V 2 bases and J 11 bases, with 25 bases left between them.

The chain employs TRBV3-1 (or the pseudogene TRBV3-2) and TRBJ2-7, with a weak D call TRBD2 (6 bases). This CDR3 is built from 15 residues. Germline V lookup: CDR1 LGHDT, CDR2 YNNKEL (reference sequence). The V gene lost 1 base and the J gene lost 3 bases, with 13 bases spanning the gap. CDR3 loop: CASSQVSGQGYEQYF. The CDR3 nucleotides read TGTGCCAGCAGCCAAGTAAGCGGGCAGGGCTACGAGCAGTACTTC.

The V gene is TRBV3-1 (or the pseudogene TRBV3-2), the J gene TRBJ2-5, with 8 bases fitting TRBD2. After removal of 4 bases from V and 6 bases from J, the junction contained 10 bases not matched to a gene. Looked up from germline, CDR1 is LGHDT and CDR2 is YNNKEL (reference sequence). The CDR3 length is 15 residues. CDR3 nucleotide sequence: TGTGCCAGCAGCCCCCCCCAGGTAGCGGGGCAGACCCAGTACTTC. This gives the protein CASSPPQVAGQTQYF.

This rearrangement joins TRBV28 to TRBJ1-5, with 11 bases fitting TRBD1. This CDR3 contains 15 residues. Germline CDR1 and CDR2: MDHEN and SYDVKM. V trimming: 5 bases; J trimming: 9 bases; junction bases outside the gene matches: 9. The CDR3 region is CASSGGTGGLGPQHF. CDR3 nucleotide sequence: TGTGCCAGCAGTGGGGGGACAGGGGGACTCGGGCCCCAGCATTTT.

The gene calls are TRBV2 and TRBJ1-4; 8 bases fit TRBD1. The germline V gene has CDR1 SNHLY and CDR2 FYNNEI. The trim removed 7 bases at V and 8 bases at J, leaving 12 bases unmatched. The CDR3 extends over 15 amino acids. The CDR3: CASTPQGAITEKLFF. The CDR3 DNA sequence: TGTGCCAGCACCCCCCAGGGGGCGATAACAGAAAAACTGTTTTTT.

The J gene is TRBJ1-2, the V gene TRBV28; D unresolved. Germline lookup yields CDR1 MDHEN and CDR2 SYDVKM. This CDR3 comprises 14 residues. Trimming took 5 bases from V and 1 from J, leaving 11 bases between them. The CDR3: CASSGPRLNYGYTF. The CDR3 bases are TGTGCCAGCAGTGGGCCCCGTCTTAACTATGGCTACACCTTC.